The clone carrying this T cell receptor (beta chain) was observed at least ten times. This record belongs to a study of shared clonotypes between healthy human individuals. The study enrolled healthy HIV-negative adults without recent acute infections or vaccinations as donors. Unsorted samples used 85 million to 90 million PBMCs for genomic DNA. At a deep level, the assay was run. The unsorted PBMC replicate PCRs were performed with 300 ng DNA, 25,000 to 30,000 T cell genomes. Assay: immunoSEQ multiplex PCR; the TCRdb copy retains only in-frame clones and omits some. The sample carries hundreds of thousands of clones, around 81% recorded once. The germline V gene has CDR1 LNHDA and CDR2 SQIVND (reference sequence). The CDR3 runs 11 residues. Trimming took off 9 bases at V and 4 bases at J, with 9 bases between the two ends.

This chain links TRBV19 with TRBJ1-1; D uncertain. Sequences were obtained from PBMCs. The sequence derives from a middle-aged woman in good health. Some clones in this sample may be carry-over from other donors' samples. The CDR3 spells CASNRGTEAFF. CDR3 DNA sequence: TGTGCCAGCAACCGAGGCACTGAAGCTTTCTTT.